The 14 T cell receptor beta chains presented below share a single source sample, sequenced in a study of blood T cell repertoires in COVID-19. Here immunoSEQ multiplex PCR was the method, and the copy in TCRdb shows in-frame clones only, minus some. The sample shows roughly 180,000 clones, roughly 85% of them seen only once. Sequencing was performed on peripheral blood. These receptors all stem from a woman between 50 and 59 years old with COVID-19, enrolled during active disease.

This rearrangement joins TRBV29-1 to TRBJ2-2; 9 positions match TRBD1. Germline loops: CDR1 SQVTM, CDR2 ANQGSEA. Trimming took 3 bases from V and 1 from J; bases not matched to a gene: 0. The CDR3 spans 14 residues. The CDR3 coding sequence is TGCAGCGTTGAGGGACAGGGGAACACCGGGGAGCTGTTTTTT. It translates to CSVEGQGNTGELFF.

The chain joins TRBV2 to TRBJ2-5; 9 bases align to TRBD1. The length of the CDR3 is 15 residues. Germline-derived CDR1 and CDR2 are SNHLY and FYNNEI. V trimming: 4 bases; J trimming: 1 base; junction bases outside the gene matches: 4. CDR3 sequence: CASSGGQGFQETQYF. The CDR3 DNA follows: TGTGCCAGCAGTGGGGGACAGGGATTCCAAGAGACCCAGTACTTC. The full variable domain, its missing parts supplied by reference TRBV2 and TRBJ2-5, is EPEVTQTPSHQVTQMGQEVILRCVPISNHLYFYWYRQILGQKVEFLVSFYNNEISEKSEIFDDQFSVERPDGSNFTLKIRSTKLEDSAMYFCASSGGQGFQETQYFGPGTRLLVL.

The chain employs TRBV9 and TRBJ2-1; 10 bases are shared with TRBD2. The V gene end was trimmed by 3 bases and the J gene end by 4 bases; junction bases not matched to a gene: 4. Looked up from germline, CDR1 is SGDLS and CDR2 is YYNGEE. The CDR3 contains 15 residues. In DNA, the CDR3 is TGTGCCAGCAGCGAGCTAGCGGGGGCTTACAATGAGCAGTTCTTC. It yields the protein CASSELAGAYNEQFF.

The chain is built from TRBV19 and TRBJ1-5; 8 bases match TRBD1. Germline CDR1 and CDR2: LNHDA and SQIVND (reference sequence). V trimming: 5 bases; J trimming: 0 bases; junction bases outside the gene matches: 6. This CDR3 is 16 amino acids long. CDR3 DNA: TGTGCCAGTAGTTCAACAGGGGGTGATAGCAATCAGCCCCAGCATTTT. Protein sequence: CASSSTGGDSNQPQHF.

The rearrangement joins TRBV6-5 to TRBJ1-1; 11 bases line up with TRBD1. V shed 6 bases, J shed 7 bases, and the junction held 7 bases outside the gene matches. This CDR3 region has 14 residues. CDR1 and CDR2 (germline): MNHEY, SVGAGI. DNA for the CDR3: TGTGCCAGCAGAACTGGGACAGGGGGAGGTGAAGCTTTCTTT. Encoded protein: CASRTGTGGGEAFF.

This chain links TRBV7-2 with TRBJ2-5, with 14 bases lining up with TRBD2. The CDR3 loop spans 18 amino acids. V shed 5 bases, J shed 5 bases, and the junction held 13 bases outside the gene matches. From germline, CDR1 is SGHTA and CDR2 FQGNSA. The CDR3 is CASSLRLGLAGGRETQYF. CDR3 sequence (DNA): TGTGCCAGCAGCCTTCGACTTGGACTAGCGGGGGGCCGGGAGACCCAGTACTTC.

CDR3 DNA: TGTGCCAGCAGCTTAGACGCGGGGGGGAACACAGATACGCAGTATTTT. Residues: CASSLDAGGNTDTQYF. The gene calls are TRBV7-2 and TRBJ2-3, with 9 bases identical to TRBD2. Germline values: CDR1 SGHTA, CDR2 FQGNSA. Germline trimming cut 1 base from V and 2 bases from J; bases unmatched to any gene: 4. CDR3 length: 16 amino acids.

This clone has a handful of counts. The V gene is TRBV6-5, the J gene TRBJ1-4; 9 nucleotides agree with TRBD1. This CDR3 is built from 15 residues. Germline V gene sequence: CDR1 MNHEY, CDR2 SVGAGI. The V gene end was trimmed by 6 bases and the J gene end by 8 bases; junction bases not matched to a gene: 10. The CDR3: CASSQRTGEAEKLFF. In DNA, the CDR3 is TGTGCCAGCAGCCAGCGGACAGGGGAGGCCGAAAAACTGTTTTTT.

The rearrangement links TRBV10-3 to TRBJ1-1; possibly TRBD1 for D (5 bases). The CDR3 has 13 residues. Germline lookup yields CDR1 ENHRY and CDR2 SYGVKD. Trimming took off 10 bases at V and 4 bases at J, with 16 bases between the two ends. The CDR3 nucleotides are TGTGCCACCCGCCGGGGGGGAAGCACTGAAGCTTTCTTT. Its protein is CATRRGGSTEAFF.

This chain links TRBV3-1 (or the pseudogene TRBV3-2) with TRBJ2-1; TRBD2 matches at 10 bases. This CDR3 contains 18 residues. In germline, CDR1 is LGHDT, CDR2 YNNKEL (reference sequence). The V gene end was trimmed by 3 bases and the J gene end by 8 bases; junction bases not matched to a gene: 16. CDR3 amino acids: CASSQVGPLAGARDEQFF. CDR3 sequence (DNA): TGTGCCAGCAGCCAGGTAGGGCCTCTAGCGGGGGCGAGGGATGAGCAGTTCTTC.

J is TRBJ2-7 and V is TRBV29-1; 7 bases align to TRBD1. This CDR3 region has 12 residues. Germline values: CDR1 SQVTM, CDR2 ANQGSEA. Unmatched junction bases numbered 2, after V lost 3 bases and J lost 3 bases. The CDR3 loop reads CSVEGQFYEQYF. In DNA, the CDR3 is TGCAGCGTTGAGGGACAGTTCTACGAGCAGTACTTC.

J is TRBJ1-1 and V is TRBV18; perhaps TRBD1 as D (6 bases). CDR1 KGHSH and CDR2 LQKENI come from the germline V gene. The ends were cut back, 3 bases at V and 6 bases at J, with 14 bases in the middle. The CDR3 runs to 14 residues. Here the CDR3 reads CASSPGVGAAEAFF. CDR3 nucleotides: TGTGCCAGCTCACCCGGGGTGGGGGCGGCTGAAGCTTTCTTT. The complete variable domain, with remaining parts taken from reference TRBV18 and TRBJ1-1, reads NAGVMQNPRHLVRRRGQEARLRCSPMKGHSHVYWYRQLPEEGLKFMVYLQKENIIDESGMPKERFSAEFPKEGPSILRIQQVVRGDSAAYFCASSPGVGAAEAFFGQGTRLTVV.

The V and J genes are TRBV7-2 and TRBJ2-1, with 16 bases that match TRBD2. This CDR3 region has 17 residues. Looked up from germline, CDR1 is SGHTA and CDR2 is FQGNSA. The V segment lost 1 base and the J segment 6 bases; nucleotides outside the gene matches: 3. CDR3 residues: CASSLDGTSGGGNEQFF. The CDR3 bases are TGTGCCAGCAGCTTAGACGGGACTAGCGGGGGGGGCAATGAGCAGTTCTTC.

This chain uses TRBV2 with TRBJ1-1; D call uncertain. Germline loops: CDR1 SNHLY, CDR2 FYNNEI. V was cut by 2 bases and J by 2 bases, with 12 bases left in between. The CDR3 consists of 15 residues. The DNA of the CDR3 is TGTGCCAGCAGTGAAATTGTGGGCCCCAACACTGAAGCTTTCTTT. Its translation is CASSEIVGPNTEAFF.